This T cell receptor (beta chain) was sequenced during a study of shared clonotypes between healthy human individuals (dated by TCRdb to the early 2020s). Context from the whole study: A few men and a couple of women, aged 18 to 49 years, made up the cohort. For each donor, CD4 naive and CD4 memory were each given three plates, CD8 naive was given two plates, and CD8 memory was given one plate. Blood TCR repertoires of about five healthy adults were deeply sequenced to estimate repertoire size and the extent of clonotype sharing between individuals. Different laboratories and diverse techniques were used to prepare libraries and sequence TCR repertoires, to increase sequencing depth and limit assay-specific biases. Each donor's leukapheresis produced roughly between about 0.9 and 9.5 billion PBMCs.

V and J are trimmed by 7 bases and 10 bases, and the gene matches miss 20 bases of the junction. For CDR1 and CDR2, the germline V gene (reference sequence) lists MNHNY and SVGAGI. Inclusive of the bounding cysteine and phenylalanine, the CDR3 is 16 residues long. Only the CDR3 region is kept as DNA, spanning 48 bases read in frame from base 1. The donors were healthy, HIV-negative adults with no recently reported acute infections or vaccinations. Every donor was a Caucasian adult living in Nashville, Tennessee, USA. CD4+ T cells were enriched by magnetic negative selection; naive cells were then positively selected on CD45RA, and the negative fraction formed the memory subset. Blood was obtained by leukapheresis, after which PBMCs were separated by Ficoll-Histopaque density gradient centrifugation and cryopreserved in liquid nitrogen vapor phase. Purity and quantity of every magnetically sorted T cell population were checked by analytical flow cytometry. Genomic DNA was isolated from each sorted fraction and quantified by UV absorbance on a Nanodrop 2000c.

This clone showed up just a few times. Its antigen target is currently unknown. No much larger clonotype is one base removed from it; base qualities were not supplied. TCR CDR3 regions were amplified from genomic DNA by multiplex PCR using the deep immunoSEQ assay. Genomic DNA extracted from each cell subset was distributed evenly over all wells of several immunoSEQ 96-well plates, and each plate served as one replicate. For sorted subsets, about 210 ng of genomic DNA, equivalent to some 30,000 T cell genomes, went into each replicate PCR. The purified libraries were quantified using a Qubit 3.0 fluorometer, sized with a Bioanalyzer 2100, and then quantified again using the KAPA Library Quantification kit. Each immunoSEQ 96-well plate was sequenced on its own single-read 150-cycle Illumina NextSeq 550 flow cell. From the authors' description of their analysis: Because only junctional sequences without quality scores were contained in the immunoSEQ output, filtering matching that applied to full-length reads could not be performed. To assign V/J genes and CDR3, sequences were annotated against IMGT germline references using PyIR, a Python wrapper for IgBLAST v1.9. Reads were filtered out if the reads had weak V/J assignments (E-value above 1e-6), no CDR3, stop codons, out-of-frame junctions, or ambiguous translated residues. V3J clonotypes were defined as sequences sharing the same inferred V gene, J gene, and CDR3 amino acid sequence. Percentage overlap between repertoires was calculated by dividing the number of shared unique clonotypes by the size of the smaller repertoire. Three approaches were used to assess repertoire richness: RTK rarefaction, the Chao1 estimator, and Recon v2.1 estimates of unobserved clonotypes. Generation probabilities were computed with OLGA for all TCRbeta clonotypes obtained by the gDNA method from a few donors. Not all clones reach the TCRdb copy of this immuneACCESS table, which keeps in-frame sequences only. Checked studies attribute under half of the gap to unresolved V genes and leave the rest unexplained. V and J calls and clone size are those listed in that table; D and trimming were worked out from the DNA. This sample has over a million clones in its table, and 75% to 85% of those were observed once. The ten most abundant clones make up roughly 0.55% of the sample.

General findings and caveats noted by the study authors: When several donors were compared, the shared fraction of clonotypes was around 5% for naive CD4, around 3.6% for naive CD8, about 2.4% for memory CD4, and 0.35% to 0.4% for memory CD8. Compared with non-shared clonotypes, the clonotypes found in all four sorted-subset donors had higher generation probabilities. Naive subsets generally had larger estimated clonotype richness than memory subsets did. Sampling was limited to blood, and TCR repertoires in tissue likely differ from TCR repertoires in blood. Even with the large sequencing depth, rarefaction of the sorted-subset datasets indicated that sequencing was incomplete. Based on pairwise subsampling, the degree of clonotype sharing among donors was expected to be affected by sequencing depth. Because the study included a small number of donors, the genetic and exposure-history diversity represented was limited.

The receptor was isolated from a man younger than 35 in good health. Some clones in this sample may be carry-over from other donors' samples. The sequenced sample was memory CD4+ T cells from PBMCs. Taken with the paper, the label for cell subset or site translates to: CD45RA-negative fraction. The rearrangement combines TRBV6-6 with TRBJ1-1, with 8 bases matching TRBD1. For the CDR3, the sequence is CASTSRKQGDSWGAFF. The sequenced DNA is TGTGCCAGCACCTCACGTAAACAGGGGGATTCATGGGGAGCTTTCTTT.